This T cell receptor beta chain was documented in a study of glioma-infiltrating T cells. This clonotype was detected a few times. What it binds is not known. Study-wide findings and caveats: Above-expected tissue-blood divergence occurred in all gliomas, most in low-grade ones. CDR3 overlap between tissue and blood was very small.

Amplification of TCR alpha and beta CDR3 regions from RNA used iRepertoire nested multiplex PCR. Input was roughly 95-400 ng of tissue mRNA or PBMC total RNA. TCRdb processed the multiplex PCR reads anew with MiXCR; each CDR3 protein has one entry. The sample includes under 150,000 distinct CDR3 sequences, roughly two fifths of them seen just once. Germline CDR1 reads SGHTA; CDR2 reads FQGNSA. The CDR3 totals 12 residues. V lost 4 bases to trimming and J lost 7 bases, with 11 bases between them. The sequenced sample consisted of glioma tissue, nonneoplastic brain tissue, or PBMCs (not recorded which). This chain joins TRBV7-2 and TRBJ2-7, with D uncertain. This clonotype was obtained from a human donor with low-grade glioma or glioblastoma, undergoing nonglioma brain surgery, or in good health (not recorded which). CDR3 DNA sequence: TGTGCCAGCAGCTCCCCCCCCCTGGAGCAGTACTTC. Protein product: CASSSPPLEQYF.